Listed below are T cell receptor beta chains from one sample, sequenced in a study of regulatory dendritic cells for organ transplantation. Some clones are missing from TCRdb's copy, which holds only in-frame ones; the method was immunoSEQ multiplex PCR. Of 25,000 to 30,000 clones in the sample, 82% were seen once. Sequencing was performed on naive CD8+ T cells from blood. These receptors came from a human donor in good health. CDR3s include the opening cysteine and the closing phenylalanine or tryptophan. The order of the fields is V gene, D gene, clone size, J gene, CDR3 protein, CDR3 DNA. The D gene is left open where the match is weak. The size field is filled for only some rows; it gives once, few, many or a size class.

v_gene: TRBV29-1
d_gene: TRBD2
abundance: .
j_gene: TRBJ2-3
CDR3aa: CSVEDGRGDSNTQYF
CDR3nt: TGCAGCGTTGAAGACGGACGGGGGGATTCAAATACGCAGTATTTT

v_gene: TRBV13
d_gene: .
abundance: .
j_gene: TRBJ2-7
CDR3aa: CASSLIGQGANEQYF
CDR3nt: TGTGCCAGCAGCTTAATAGGGCAGGGCGCCAACGAGCAGTACTTC

v_gene: TRBV2
d_gene: TRBD1
abundance: .
j_gene: TRBJ1-2
CDR3aa: CASSEGWLGFGDRGNAGYTF
CDR3nt: TGTGCCAGCAGTGAAGGGTGGTTAGGATTCGGGGACAGGGGGAATGCTGGCTACACCTTC

v_gene: TRBV10-3
d_gene: .
abundance: few
j_gene: TRBJ2-5
CDR3aa: CAISESTGSLGETQYF
CDR3nt: TGTGCCATCAGTGAGTCAACAGGGTCATTGGGAGAGACCCAGTACTTC

v_gene: TRBV7-2
d_gene: .
abundance: .
j_gene: TRBJ2-1
CDR3aa: CASSFRGEQFF
CDR3nt: TGTGCCAGCAGCTTTCGGGGTGAGCAGTTCTTC

v_gene: TRBV9
d_gene: TRBD1
abundance: .
j_gene: TRBJ1-2
CDR3aa: CASSPHRGGYGYTF
CDR3nt: TGTGCCAGCAGCCCCCACAGGGGTGGCTATGGCTACACCTTC

v_gene: TRBV4-1
d_gene: .
abundance: .
j_gene: TRBJ1-1
CDR3aa: CASSPSVGQQAFF
CDR3nt: TGCGCCAGCAGCCCGTCCGTAGGACAACAAGCTTTCTTT

v_gene: TRBV5-1
d_gene: .
abundance: .
j_gene: TRBJ2-1
CDR3aa: CASSRGGNNEQFF
CDR3nt: TGCGCCAGCAGTAGAGGGGGAAACAATGAGCAGTTCTTC

v_gene: TRBV7-9
d_gene: TRBD1
abundance: .
j_gene: TRBJ1-1
CDR3aa: CASTTTGTNTEAFF
CDR3nt: TGTGCCAGCACCACGACAGGGACGAACACTGAAGCTTTCTTT

v_gene: TRBV11-3
d_gene: TRBD1
abundance: .
j_gene: TRBJ2-5
CDR3aa: CASRPSRDSPQETQYF
CDR3nt: TGTGCCAGCAGGCCATCCCGGGACAGTCCGCAGGAGACCCAGTACTTC

v_gene: TRBV19
d_gene: .
abundance: .
j_gene: TRBJ1-1
CDR3aa: CASSIAATMNTEAFF
CDR3nt: TGTGCCAGTAGTATAGCTGCAACAATGAACACTGAAGCTTTCTTT

v_gene: TRBV7-8
d_gene: TRBD1
abundance: .
j_gene: TRBJ2-4
CDR3aa: CASSPGGQGTKNIQYF
CDR3nt: TGTGCCAGCAGCCCAGGGGGACAGGGGACCAAAAACATTCAGTACTTC

v_gene: TRBV10-3
d_gene: .
abundance: .
j_gene: TRBJ1-2
CDR3aa: CAISESKISRDGYTF
CDR3nt: TGTGCCATCAGTGAGTCGAAGATATCCCGGGATGGCTACACCTTC

v_gene: TRBV19
d_gene: .
abundance: .
j_gene: TRBJ2-7
CDR3aa: CASRFGVHSSYEQYF
CDR3nt: TGTGCCAGTAGATTCGGGGTTCACAGCTCCTACGAGCAGTACTTC

v_gene: TRBV2
d_gene: .
abundance: .
j_gene: TRBJ2-7
CDR3aa: CASSALSFLSEQYF
CDR3nt: TGTGCCAGCAGCGCTTTATCCTTCTTGAGCGAGCAGTACTTC

v_gene: TRBV11-2
d_gene: TRBD2
abundance: .
j_gene: TRBJ2-1
CDR3aa: CASSLGERGELF
CDR3nt: TGTGCCAGCAGCTTAGGGGAGCGGGGGGAGCTCTTC

v_gene: TRBV7-8
d_gene: .
abundance: .
j_gene: TRBJ2-1
CDR3aa: CASSLGRANEQFF
CDR3nt: TGTGCCAGCAGCTTAGGGAGAGCAAATGAGCAGTTCTTC

v_gene: TRBV5-6
d_gene: TRBD1
abundance: .
j_gene: TRBJ1-4
CDR3aa: CASSFPGQGGEKLFF
CDR3nt: TGTGCCAGCAGCTTTCCGGGACAGGGAGGGGAAAAACTGTTTTTT

v_gene: TRBV7-9
d_gene: TRBD1
abundance: .
j_gene: TRBJ1-5
CDR3aa: CASGQGINQPQHF
CDR3nt: TGTGCCAGTGGACAGGGTATAAATCAGCCCCAGCATTTT

v_gene: TRBV2
d_gene: TRBD1
abundance: .
j_gene: TRBJ1-2
CDR3aa: CASSDLVEGADYGYTF
CDR3nt: TGTGCCAGCAGTGATTTAGTCGAGGGGGCGGACTATGGCTACACCTTC

v_gene: TRBV11-3
d_gene: .
abundance: .
j_gene: TRBJ2-4
CDR3aa: CASSFREAKNIQYF
CDR3nt: TGTGCCAGCAGCTTTCGAGAAGCCAAAAACATTCAGTACTTC

v_gene: TRBV27
d_gene: TRBD2
abundance: once
j_gene: TRBJ2-1
CDR3aa: CASSFLGGTYNEQFF
CDR3nt: TGTGCCAGCAGTTTTTTGGGGGGGACCTACAATGAGCAGTTCTTC

v_gene: TRBV27
d_gene: TRBD1
abundance: .
j_gene: TRBJ1-5
CDR3aa: CASSAWDRGLDQPQHF
CDR3nt: TGTGCCAGCAGTGCCTGGGACAGGGGACTTGATCAGCCCCAGCATTTT

v_gene: TRBV6-5
d_gene: TRBD2
abundance: .
j_gene: TRBJ2-2
CDR3aa: CASSYGLAGAGGELFF
CDR3nt: TGTGCCAGCAGTTACGGGCTAGCGGGGGCCGGGGGGGAGCTGTTTTTT

v_gene: TRBV9
d_gene: TRBD2
abundance: .
j_gene: TRBJ2-3
CDR3aa: CASSVAGSGGLTDTQYF
CDR3nt: TGTGCCAGCAGCGTAGCTGGTAGCGGGGGGCTTACAGATACGCAGTATTTT

v_gene: TRBV19
d_gene: TRBD1
abundance: .
j_gene: TRBJ1-2
CDR3aa: CASNGYPDDRDGYTF
CDR3nt: TGTGCCAGTAATGGCTATCCCGACGACAGGGATGGCTACACCTTC

v_gene: TRBV6-6
d_gene: .
abundance: .
j_gene: TRBJ1-3
CDR3aa: CASTFFDSSGNTIYF
CDR3nt: TGTGCCAGCACCTTTTTCGACAGCTCTGGAAACACCATATATTTT

v_gene: TRBV7-3
d_gene: TRBD1
abundance: .
j_gene: TRBJ2-3
CDR3aa: CASSTTGGSTDTQYF
CDR3nt: TGTGCCAGCAGTACGACAGGGGGGAGCACAGATACGCAGTATTTT

v_gene: TRBV9
d_gene: TRBD1
abundance: .
j_gene: TRBJ2-1
CDR3aa: CASSASGTDYNEQFF
CDR3nt: TGTGCCAGCAGCGCCTCCGGGACAGACTACAATGAGCAGTTCTTC

v_gene: TRBV6-5
d_gene: TRBD2
abundance: .
j_gene: TRBJ2-2
CDR3aa: CASGTINTGELFF
CDR3nt: TGTGCCAGCGGGACTATAAACACCGGGGAGCTGTTTTTT

v_gene: TRBV5-8
d_gene: .
abundance: .
j_gene: TRBJ2-7
CDR3aa: CASSYGTDYEQYF
CDR3nt: TGTGCCAGCAGCTACGGGACTGACTACGAGCAGTACTTC

v_gene: TRBV5-6
d_gene: TRBD1
abundance: .
j_gene: TRBJ2-6
CDR3aa: CASSLGDRGLGANVLTF
CDR3nt: TGTGCCAGCAGCTTGGGGGACAGGGGGCTTGGGGCCAACGTCCTGACTTTC

v_gene: TRBV12-2
d_gene: .
abundance: .
j_gene: TRBJ2-5
CDR3aa: CASRLGGAGAEKETQYF
CDR3nt: TGTGCAAGTCGCTTAGGGGGAGCGGGGGCCGAAAAAGAGACCCAGTACTTC

v_gene: TRBV7-3
d_gene: .
abundance: .
j_gene: TRBJ2-4
CDR3aa: CASSQGAGPKNIQYF
CDR3nt: TGTGCCAGCAGCCAAGGGGCAGGGCCAAAAAACATTCAGTACTTC

v_gene: TRBV11-2
d_gene: .
abundance: few
j_gene: TRBJ2-7
CDR3aa: CASSLGAGYEQYF
CDR3nt: TGTGCCAGCAGCTTAGGGGCAGGGTACGAGCAGTACTTC

v_gene: TRBV7-8
d_gene: TRBD1
abundance: .
j_gene: TRBJ1-2
CDR3aa: CASSHGDRGNYGYTF
CDR3nt: TGTGCCAGCAGCCACGGGGACAGGGGAAACTATGGCTACACCTTC

v_gene: TRBV9
d_gene: TRBD1
abundance: few
j_gene: TRBJ2-7
CDR3aa: CASSGGQGPYEQYF
CDR3nt: TGTGCCAGCAGCGGGGGACAGGGACCCTACGAGCAGTACTTC

v_gene: TRBV29-1
d_gene: .
abundance: few
j_gene: TRBJ1-1
CDR3aa: CSVEAGIIEAFF
CDR3nt: TGCAGCGTTGAAGCAGGGATCATTGAAGCTTTCTTT

v_gene: TRBV4-3
d_gene: .
abundance: .
j_gene: TRBJ2-7
CDR3aa: CASSQDRGSSYEQYF
CDR3nt: TGCGCCAGCAGCCAAGATAGGGGGTCCTCCTACGAGCAGTACTTC

v_gene: TRBV6-6
d_gene: .
abundance: .
j_gene: TRBJ1-5
CDR3aa: CASSYIGGGSNQPQHF
CDR3nt: TGTGCCAGCAGTTATATTGGGGGGGGAAGCAATCAGCCCCAGCATTTT

v_gene: TRBV5-6
d_gene: TRBD2
abundance: .
j_gene: TRBJ2-1
CDR3aa: CASSLLAGGQPNEQFF
CDR3nt: TGTGCCAGCAGTCTTTTAGCGGGGGGGCAACCGAATGAGCAGTTCTTC

v_gene: TRBV7-8
d_gene: TRBD1
abundance: .
j_gene: TRBJ2-1
CDR3aa: CASSQRQGIYNEQFF
CDR3nt: TGTGCCAGCAGCCAGAGACAGGGCATCTACAATGAGCAGTTCTTC

v_gene: TRBV7-7
d_gene: TRBD1
abundance: .
j_gene: TRBJ1-4
CDR3aa: CASSLTGGAREKLFF
CDR3nt: TGTGCCAGCAGCTTAACAGGGGGCGCTCGGGAAAAACTGTTTTTT

v_gene: TRBV2
d_gene: TRBD1
abundance: .
j_gene: TRBJ1-5
CDR3aa: CASSELSNRGLSNQPQHF
CDR3nt: TGTGCCAGCAGTGAATTGAGTAACAGGGGGCTTAGCAATCAGCCCCAGCATTTT

v_gene: TRBV27
d_gene: .
abundance: .
j_gene: TRBJ1-2
CDR3aa: CASSYARGAGYGYTF
CDR3nt: TGTGCCAGCAGTTACGCCAGGGGCGCCGGCTATGGCTACACCTTC

v_gene: TRBV7-9
d_gene: TRBD1
abundance: few
j_gene: TRBJ2-1
CDR3aa: CASSRTGTENEQFF
CDR3nt: TGTGCCAGCAGTCGAACCGGGACAGAGAATGAGCAGTTCTTC

v_gene: TRBV19
d_gene: .
abundance: .
j_gene: TRBJ2-2
CDR3aa: CASSGAANTGELFF
CDR3nt: TGTGCCAGTAGTGGAGCCGCGAACACCGGGGAGCTGTTTTTT

v_gene: TRBV18
d_gene: .
abundance: once
j_gene: TRBJ2-7
CDR3aa: CASSLAGPYEQYF
CDR3nt: TGTGCCAGCTCACTGGCGGGTCCCTACGAGCAGTACTTC

v_gene: TRBV2
d_gene: .
abundance: few
j_gene: TRBJ2-3
CDR3aa: CASSTFRAPYTDTQYF
CDR3nt: TGTGCCAGCAGTACCTTCAGGGCGCCCTACACAGATACGCAGTATTTT

v_gene: TRBV7-8
d_gene: .
abundance: .
j_gene: TRBJ2-2
CDR3aa: CASSFRTVTGELFF
CDR3nt: TGTGCCAGCAGCTTTAGGACTGTCACCGGGGAGCTGTTTTTT

v_gene: TRBV7-9
d_gene: TRBD1
abundance: .
j_gene: TRBJ2-7
CDR3aa: CASRPDRGEQYF
CDR3nt: TGTGCCAGCAGACCGGACAGGGGCGAGCAGTACTTC

v_gene: TRBV11-3
d_gene: .
abundance: .
j_gene: TRBJ2-5
CDR3aa: CASSLDPGGWETQYF
CDR3nt: TGTGCCAGCAGCTTAGATCCGGGGGGCTGGGAGACCCAGTACTTC

v_gene: TRBV29-1
d_gene: .
abundance: .
j_gene: TRBJ2-2
CDR3aa: CSVDSNSNTGELFF
CDR3nt: TGCAGCGTTGATAGTAACTCGAACACCGGGGAGCTGTTTTTT

v_gene: TRBV5-5
d_gene: .
abundance: .
j_gene: TRBJ1-2
CDR3aa: CASSPRGEFDGYTF
CDR3nt: TGTGCCAGCAGCCCTCGGGGGGAATTTGATGGCTACACCTTC

v_gene: TRBV28
d_gene: .
abundance: few
j_gene: TRBJ2-7
CDR3aa: CASSLLSGEQYF
CDR3nt: TGTGCCAGCAGTTTATTGTCCGGCGAGCAGTACTTC